These 3 T cell receptor beta chains originate from one sample sequenced in a study of blood T cell repertoires in COVID-19. The assay was immunoSEQ multiplex PCR, and TCRdb's table has in-frame clones only and misses some. The sample yields about 33,000 clones, roughly 88% seen once. The source material was peripheral blood. These receptors were collected from a human donor in a cohort sampled during active COVID-19.

The genes are TRBV4-1 and TRBJ2-7; 7 bases match TRBD2. This CDR3 region has 18 residues. Germline CDR1 reads MGHRA; CDR2 reads YSYEKL. V gave up 0 bases and J gave up 2 bases; unmatched junction bases: 13. The CDR3 bases are TGCGCCAGCAGCCAAGATGCCCCACCGGGACTACTTCCCTACGAGCAGTACTTC. This translates into CASSQDAPPGLLPYEQYF.

V usage is TRBV7-9 and J usage is TRBJ1-1, with D possibly TRBD1 on 5 matching bases. CDR3 size: 17 residues. Trimming took off 2 bases at V and 1 base at J, with 17 bases between the two ends. Germline lookup yields CDR1 SEHNR and CDR2 FQNEAQ (reference sequence). This chain's CDR3 is CASSLYGSARANTEAFF. The CDR3 nucleotides read TGTGCCAGCAGCTTATACGGGAGCGCCAGGGCGAACACTGAAGCTTTCTTT.

V is TRBV11-3 and J is TRBJ2-7, with 7 bases identical to TRBD2. CDR3 length: 14 residues. The trim removed 5 bases at V and 0 bases at J, leaving 4 bases unmatched. Per germline, CDR1 SGHNT and CDR2 YENEEA. Written as DNA, the CDR3 is TGTGCCAGCAGCCCGTGGGAGGGCTCCTACGAGCAGTACTTC. This encodes CASSPWEGSYEQYF.